This is a list of T cell receptor beta chains from one sample in a study of shared clonotypes between healthy human individuals. The data were produced by immunoSEQ multiplex PCR, yet TCRdb's version contains in-frame clones alone and is incomplete. The sample shows some 1 million clones, under 80% of them seen only once. The specimen was memory CD4+ T cells sorted from blood. These receptor sequences come from a man younger than 35 in good health. The CDR3 runs from the conserved cysteine through the conserved F or W. Fields, in order: CDR3 protein, CDR3 DNA, clone size, CDR3 length, J gene, D gene, V gene. D genes are given only for firm matches. Not every row has a clone size; where given, it reads once, few, many or a size class.

CDR3 protein: CASSPGTSYNEQFF; CDR3 DNA: TGTGCCAGCAGTCCCGGGACTTCTTACAATGAGCAGTTCTTC; clone size: .; CDR3 length: 14; J gene: TRBJ2-1; D gene: .; V gene: TRBV6-5
CDR3 protein: CASSLEGATNEKLFF; CDR3 DNA: TGCGCCAGCAGCTTGGAGGGTGCAACTAATGAAAAACTGTTTTTT; clone size: .; CDR3 length: 15; J gene: TRBJ1-4; D gene: .; V gene: TRBV5-1
CDR3 protein: CASSFGAAGHRDQYF; CDR3 DNA: TGTGCCAGCAGCTTTGGAGCGGCGGGACATAGGGACCAGTACTTC; clone size: .; CDR3 length: 15; J gene: TRBJ2-5; D gene: .; V gene: TRBV7-3
CDR3 protein: CAWSVIPSGGQFF; CDR3 DNA: TGTGCCTGGAGTGTAATTCCCAGCGGAGGGCAGTTCTTC; clone size: once; CDR3 length: 13; J gene: TRBJ2-1; D gene: .; V gene: TRBV30
CDR3 protein: CASSTPGHNEQFF; CDR3 DNA: TGTGCCAGCAGTACACCGGGACACAATGAGCAGTTCTTC; clone size: .; CDR3 length: 13; J gene: TRBJ2-1; D gene: .; V gene: TRBV27
CDR3 protein: CASSLTSGNNEQFF; CDR3 DNA: TGCGCCAGCAGCTTGACTAGCGGTAACAATGAGCAGTTCTTC; clone size: .; CDR3 length: 14; J gene: TRBJ2-1; D gene: TRBD2; V gene: TRBV5-1
CDR3 protein: CAWDTGGKLFF; CDR3 DNA: TGTGCCTGGGACACCGGGGGAAAACTGTTTTTT; clone size: few; CDR3 length: 11; J gene: TRBJ1-4; D gene: .; V gene: TRBV30
CDR3 protein: CASRMAGAGILGADTQYF; CDR3 DNA: TGTGCCAGCCGGATGGCTGGAGCGGGGATCTTAGGGGCAGATACGCAGTATTTT; clone size: .; CDR3 length: 18; J gene: TRBJ2-3; D gene: TRBD2; V gene: TRBV27
CDR3 protein: CASIPTGGNEQFF; CDR3 DNA: TGTGCCAGTATCCCGACAGGGGGCAATGAGCAGTTCTTC; clone size: many; CDR3 length: 13; J gene: TRBJ2-1; D gene: TRBD1; V gene: TRBV19
CDR3 protein: CASSLAGQGGFYGYTF; CDR3 DNA: TGTGCCAGCAGCTTAGCCGGTCAGGGGGGATTCTATGGCTACACCTTC; clone size: .; CDR3 length: 16; J gene: TRBJ1-2; D gene: TRBD1; V gene: TRBV7-2
CDR3 protein: CASSFSGVSSGANVLTF; CDR3 DNA: TGTGCCAGCAGCTTCTCGGGCGTGTCTTCTGGGGCCAACGTCCTGACTTTC; clone size: .; CDR3 length: 17; J gene: TRBJ2-6; D gene: .; V gene: TRBV7-8
CDR3 protein: CASSIGTGSSYEQYF; CDR3 DNA: TGTGCCAGTAGTATAGGGACAGGGAGCTCCTACGAGCAGTACTTC; clone size: .; CDR3 length: 15; J gene: TRBJ2-7; D gene: TRBD1; V gene: TRBV19
CDR3 protein: CAWSKVEGPHNEQFF; CDR3 DNA: TGTGCCTGGAGTAAAGTAGAGGGTCCCCACAATGAGCAGTTCTTC; clone size: .; CDR3 length: 15; J gene: TRBJ2-1; D gene: .; V gene: TRBV30
CDR3 protein: CASSKEVISGTGELFF; CDR3 DNA: TGCGCCAGCAGCAAAGAGGTGATCTCGGGCACCGGGGAGCTGTTTTTT; clone size: .; CDR3 length: 16; J gene: TRBJ2-2; D gene: .; V gene: TRBV4-1
CDR3 protein: CASSRRGTGNTIYF; CDR3 DNA: TGTGCCAGCAGTCGAAGGGGAACTGGAAACACCATATATTTT; clone size: .; CDR3 length: 14; J gene: TRBJ1-3; D gene: .; V gene: TRBV6-5
CDR3 protein: CAWSPGLADYYEQYF; CDR3 DNA: TGTGCCTGGAGCCCCGGACTAGCGGATTACTACGAGCAGTACTTC; clone size: .; CDR3 length: 15; J gene: TRBJ2-7; D gene: TRBD2; V gene: TRBV30
CDR3 protein: CASSLTRDGHNEQFF; CDR3 DNA: TGTGCCAGCAGCTTAACCCGGGACGGCCACAATGAGCAGTTCTTC; clone size: few; CDR3 length: 15; J gene: TRBJ2-1; D gene: .; V gene: TRBV11-3
CDR3 protein: CAVGQVNEQYF; CDR3 DNA: TGTGCCGTCGGCCAGGTCAACGAGCAGTACTTC; clone size: once; CDR3 length: 11; J gene: TRBJ2-7; D gene: .; V gene: TRBV6-6
CDR3 protein: CASSLALGKTYEQYF; CDR3 DNA: TGTGCCAGCAGCTTAGCCCTGGGCAAAACCTACGAGCAGTACTTC; clone size: .; CDR3 length: 15; J gene: TRBJ2-7; D gene: .; V gene: TRBV11-2
CDR3 protein: CASRLEAGPGYGYTF; CDR3 DNA: TGTGCCAGCAGGCTTGAGGCGGGTCCCGGCTATGGCTACACCTTC; clone size: .; CDR3 length: 15; J gene: TRBJ1-2; D gene: .; V gene: TRBV2
CDR3 protein: CASSYSPGTGETQYF; CDR3 DNA: TGTGCCAGCAGTTACTCGCCAGGGACGGGAGAGACCCAGTACTTC; clone size: .; CDR3 length: 15; J gene: TRBJ2-5; D gene: .; V gene: TRBV6-5
CDR3 protein: CASSEQQGPYGYTF; CDR3 DNA: TGTGCCAGCAGTGAACAACAGGGCCCATATGGCTACACCTTC; clone size: once; CDR3 length: 14; J gene: TRBJ1-2; D gene: .; V gene: TRBV6-1